The TCR beta chain under discussion was sequenced for a study of blood T cell repertoires in COVID-19. About the research overall: The United States, Italy and Spain were the sources of the acute and convalescent COVID-19 samples. T cells, B-cell-depleted T cells, or PBMCs provided the cDNA or gDNA that served as material.

How the authors handled the data: Counts of nucleated cells, estimated from reference gene primer amplification, were obtained. Only in-frame clones appear in the TCRdb table, and some are missing; sequencing was by immunoSEQ multiplex PCR. V, J and clone size reflect that table, while D and trimming were determined from the DNA. Here the sample spans about 100,000 clones, around three quarters being singletons. The CDR3 has 14 amino acids. In germline, CDR1 is SGHTA, CDR2 FQGTGA. V trimming: 5 bases; J trimming: 7 bases; junction bases outside the gene matches: 5. The sequencing input was peripheral blood. V is TRBV7-3 and J is TRBJ2-1; 10 bases are a match to TRBD1. This clonotype was sampled from a man aged 50 or older who had recovered from COVID-19. The CDR3 region is CASSPPGQGNEQFF. The CDR3 region has the DNA TGTGCCAGCAGCCCACCGGGACAGGGGAATGAGCAGTTCTTC.